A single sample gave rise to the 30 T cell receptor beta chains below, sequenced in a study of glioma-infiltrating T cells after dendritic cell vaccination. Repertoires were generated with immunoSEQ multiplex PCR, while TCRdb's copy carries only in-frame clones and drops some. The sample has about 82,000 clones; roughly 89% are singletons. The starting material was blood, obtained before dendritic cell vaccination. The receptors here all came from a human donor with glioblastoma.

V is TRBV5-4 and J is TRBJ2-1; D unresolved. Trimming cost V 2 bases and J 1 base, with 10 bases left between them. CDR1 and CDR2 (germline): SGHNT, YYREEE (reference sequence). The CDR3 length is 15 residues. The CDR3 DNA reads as TGTGCCAGCAGCTTCGATCGACTTTCCTACAATGAGCAGTTCTTC. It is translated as CASSFDRLSYNEQFF. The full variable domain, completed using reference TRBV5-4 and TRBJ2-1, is ETGVTQSPTHLIKTRGQQVTLRCSSQSGHNTVSWYQQALGQGPQFIFQYYREEENGRGNFPPRFSGLQFPNYSSELNVNALELDDSALYLCASSFDRLSYNEQFFGPGTRLTVL.

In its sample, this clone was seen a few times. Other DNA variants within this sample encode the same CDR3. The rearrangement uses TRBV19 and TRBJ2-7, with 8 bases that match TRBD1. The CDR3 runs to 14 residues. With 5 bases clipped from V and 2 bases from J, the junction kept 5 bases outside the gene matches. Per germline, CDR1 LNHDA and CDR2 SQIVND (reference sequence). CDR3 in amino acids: CASSVGQGPYEQYF. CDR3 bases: TGTGCCAGTAGTGTCGGACAGGGTCCCTACGAGCAGTACTTC.

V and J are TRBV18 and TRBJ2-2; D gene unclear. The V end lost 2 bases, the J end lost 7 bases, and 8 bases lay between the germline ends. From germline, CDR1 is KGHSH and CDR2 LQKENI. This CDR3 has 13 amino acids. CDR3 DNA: TGTGCCAGCTCACCAGCAGGAAACGGGGAGCTGTTTTTT. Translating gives CASSPAGNGELFF.

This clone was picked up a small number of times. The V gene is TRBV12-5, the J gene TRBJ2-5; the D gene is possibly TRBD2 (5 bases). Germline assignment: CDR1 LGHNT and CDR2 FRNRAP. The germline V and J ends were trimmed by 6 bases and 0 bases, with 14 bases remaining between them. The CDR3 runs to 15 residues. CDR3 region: CASGPSSLNQETQYF. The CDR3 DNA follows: TGTGCTAGTGGCCCATCTAGCCTAAACCAAGAGACCCAGTACTTC.

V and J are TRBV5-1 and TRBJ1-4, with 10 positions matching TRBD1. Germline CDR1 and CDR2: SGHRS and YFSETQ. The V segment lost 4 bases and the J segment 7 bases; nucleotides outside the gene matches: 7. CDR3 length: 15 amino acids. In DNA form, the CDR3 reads TGCGCCAGCAGCATAGGGACAGGGGTGGCTGAAAAACTGTTTTTT. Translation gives CASSIGTGVAEKLFF.

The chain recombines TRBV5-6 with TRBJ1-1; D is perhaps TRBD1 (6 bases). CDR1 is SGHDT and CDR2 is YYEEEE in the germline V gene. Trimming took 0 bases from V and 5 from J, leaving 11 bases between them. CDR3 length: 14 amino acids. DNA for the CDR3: TGTGCCAGCAGCTTGGTGGGGGCGAGTACTGAAGCTTTCTTT. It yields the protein CASSLVGASTEAFF.

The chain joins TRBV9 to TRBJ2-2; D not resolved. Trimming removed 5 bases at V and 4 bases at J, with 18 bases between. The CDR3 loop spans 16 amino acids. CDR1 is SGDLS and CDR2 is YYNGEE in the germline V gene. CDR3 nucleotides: TGTGCCAGCAGTCTTGGTGGAGTTCGCGGCACCGGGGAGCTGTTTTTT. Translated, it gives CASSLGGVRGTGELFF.

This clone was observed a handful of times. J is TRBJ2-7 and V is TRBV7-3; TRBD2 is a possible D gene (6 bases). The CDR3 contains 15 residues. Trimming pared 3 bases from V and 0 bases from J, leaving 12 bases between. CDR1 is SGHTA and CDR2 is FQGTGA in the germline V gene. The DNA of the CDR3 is TGTGCCAGCAGCTTGGAGGGTCTTCACTCCTACGAGCAGTACTTC. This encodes CASSLEGLHSYEQYF.

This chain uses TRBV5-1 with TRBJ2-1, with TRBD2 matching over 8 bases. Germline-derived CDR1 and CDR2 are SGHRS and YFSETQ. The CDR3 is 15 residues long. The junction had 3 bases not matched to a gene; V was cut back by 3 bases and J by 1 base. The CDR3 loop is CASSSAGASYNEQFF. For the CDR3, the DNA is TGCGCCAGCAGCTCAGCGGGGGCTTCCTACAATGAGCAGTTCTTC.

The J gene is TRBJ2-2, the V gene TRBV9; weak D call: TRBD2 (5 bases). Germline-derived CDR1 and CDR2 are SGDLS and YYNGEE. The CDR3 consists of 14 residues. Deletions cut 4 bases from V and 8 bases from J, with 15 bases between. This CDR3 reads CASSPVSREGELFF. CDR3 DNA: TGTGCCAGCAGCCCCGTCTCGAGGGAAGGGGAGCTGTTTTTT.

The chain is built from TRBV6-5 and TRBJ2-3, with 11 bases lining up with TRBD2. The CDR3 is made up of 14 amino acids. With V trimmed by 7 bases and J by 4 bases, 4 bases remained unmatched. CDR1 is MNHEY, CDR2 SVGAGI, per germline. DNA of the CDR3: TGTGCCAGCACGGCTAGCGGGAGGCCAGATACGCAGTATTTT. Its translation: CASTASGRPDTQYF.

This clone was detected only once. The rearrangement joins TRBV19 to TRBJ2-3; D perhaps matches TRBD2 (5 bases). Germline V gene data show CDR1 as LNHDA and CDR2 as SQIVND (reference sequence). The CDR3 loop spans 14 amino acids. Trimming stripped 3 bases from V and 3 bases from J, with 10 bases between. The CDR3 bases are TGTGCCAGTAGTATTCGAGCGGTAACAGATACGCAGTATTTT. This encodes CASSIRAVTDTQYF.

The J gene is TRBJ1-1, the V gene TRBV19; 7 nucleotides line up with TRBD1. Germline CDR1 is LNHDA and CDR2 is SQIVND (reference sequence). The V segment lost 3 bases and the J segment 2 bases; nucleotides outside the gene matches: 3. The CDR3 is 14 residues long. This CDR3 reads CASSMTGSNTEAFF. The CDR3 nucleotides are TGTGCCAGTAGTATGACAGGGTCCAACACTGAAGCTTTCTTT.

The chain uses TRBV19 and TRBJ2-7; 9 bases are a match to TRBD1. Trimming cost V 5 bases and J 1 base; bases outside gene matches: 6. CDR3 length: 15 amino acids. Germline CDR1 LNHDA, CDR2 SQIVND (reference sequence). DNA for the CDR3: TGTGCCAGTAGTCCCTCGACAGGGGGGTCCTACGAGCAGTACTTC. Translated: CASSPSTGGSYEQYF.

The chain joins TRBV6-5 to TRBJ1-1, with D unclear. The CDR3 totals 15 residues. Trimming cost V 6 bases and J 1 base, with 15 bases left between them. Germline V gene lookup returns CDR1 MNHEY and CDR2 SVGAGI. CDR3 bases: TGTGCCAGCAGCCGACCCTCACCGGGGAACACTGAAGCTTTCTTT. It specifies CASSRPSPGNTEAFF.

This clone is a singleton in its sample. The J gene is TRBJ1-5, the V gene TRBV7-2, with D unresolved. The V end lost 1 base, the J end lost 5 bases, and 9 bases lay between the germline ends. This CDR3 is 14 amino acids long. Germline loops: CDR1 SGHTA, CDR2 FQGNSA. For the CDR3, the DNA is TGTGCCAGCAGCTTAGGGGAGGAGTATCAGCCCCAGCATTTT. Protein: CASSLGEEYQPQHF.

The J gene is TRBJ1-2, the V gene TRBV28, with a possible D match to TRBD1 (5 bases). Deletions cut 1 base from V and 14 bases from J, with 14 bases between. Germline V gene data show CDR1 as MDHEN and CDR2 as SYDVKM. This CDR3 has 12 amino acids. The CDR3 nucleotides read TGTGCCAGCAGTTTATCCTTGGGGGGGACTACCTTC. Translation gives CASSLSLGGTTF.

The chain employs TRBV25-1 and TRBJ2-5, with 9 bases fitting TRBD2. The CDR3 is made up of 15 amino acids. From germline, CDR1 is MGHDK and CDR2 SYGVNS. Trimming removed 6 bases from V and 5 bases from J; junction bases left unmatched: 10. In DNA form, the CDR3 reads TGTGCCAGCAGCTTAGGGGGGACTAGCAGGGAGACCCAGTACTTC. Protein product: CASSLGGTSRETQYF.

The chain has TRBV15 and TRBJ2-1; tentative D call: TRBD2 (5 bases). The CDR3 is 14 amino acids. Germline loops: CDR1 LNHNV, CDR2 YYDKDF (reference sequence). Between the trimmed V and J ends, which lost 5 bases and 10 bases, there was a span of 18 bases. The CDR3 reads CATSPPRDVAEQFF. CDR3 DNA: TGTGCCACCAGCCCGCCTAGAGATGTAGCGGAGCAGTTCTTC.

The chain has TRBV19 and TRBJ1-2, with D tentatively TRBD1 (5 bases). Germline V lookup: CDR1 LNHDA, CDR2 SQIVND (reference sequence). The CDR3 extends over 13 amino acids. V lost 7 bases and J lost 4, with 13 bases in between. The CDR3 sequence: CASTPQDPYGYTF. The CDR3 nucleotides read TGTGCCAGTACCCCACAGGACCCCTATGGCTACACCTTC.

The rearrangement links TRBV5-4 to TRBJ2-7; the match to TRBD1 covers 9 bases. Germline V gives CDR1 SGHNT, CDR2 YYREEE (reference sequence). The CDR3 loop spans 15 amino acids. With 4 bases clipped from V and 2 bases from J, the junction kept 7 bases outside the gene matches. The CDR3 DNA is TGTGCCAGCAGCCGCGACAGGGGGGCGACCTACGAGCAGTACTTC. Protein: CASSRDRGATYEQYF.

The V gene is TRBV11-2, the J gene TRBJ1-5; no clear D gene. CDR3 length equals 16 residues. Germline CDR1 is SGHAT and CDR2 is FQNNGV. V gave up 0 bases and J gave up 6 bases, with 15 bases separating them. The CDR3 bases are TGTGCCAGCAGCTTAGAATTACAGTACGTCTTTCAGCCCCAGCATTTT. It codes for CASSLELQYVFQPQHF.

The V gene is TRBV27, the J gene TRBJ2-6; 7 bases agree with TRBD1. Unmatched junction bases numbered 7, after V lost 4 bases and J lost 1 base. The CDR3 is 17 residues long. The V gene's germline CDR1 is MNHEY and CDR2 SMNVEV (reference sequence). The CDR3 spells CASSSPIQGSGANVLTF. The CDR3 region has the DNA TGTGCCAGCAGTTCGCCAATACAGGGGTCTGGGGCCAACGTCCTGACTTTC.

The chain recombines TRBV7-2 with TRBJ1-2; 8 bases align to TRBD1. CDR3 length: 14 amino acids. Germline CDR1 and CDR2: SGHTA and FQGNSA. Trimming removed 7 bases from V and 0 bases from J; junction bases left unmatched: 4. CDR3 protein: CASTATGANYGYTF. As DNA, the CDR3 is TGTGCCAGCACCGCGACAGGGGCTAACTATGGCTACACCTTC.

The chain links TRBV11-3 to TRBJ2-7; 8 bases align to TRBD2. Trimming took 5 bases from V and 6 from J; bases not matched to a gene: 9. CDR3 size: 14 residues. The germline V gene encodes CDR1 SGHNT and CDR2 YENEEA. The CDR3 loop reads CASSRGLGLSEQYF. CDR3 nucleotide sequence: TGTGCCAGCAGCAGGGGACTAGGGCTCTCCGAGCAGTACTTC. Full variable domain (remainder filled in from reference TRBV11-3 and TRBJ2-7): EAGVVQSPRYKIIEKKQPVAFWCNPISGHNTLYWYLQNLGQGPELLIRYENEEAVDDSQLPKDRFSAERLKGVDSTLKIQPAELGDSAVYLCASSRGLGLSEQYFGPGTRLTVT.

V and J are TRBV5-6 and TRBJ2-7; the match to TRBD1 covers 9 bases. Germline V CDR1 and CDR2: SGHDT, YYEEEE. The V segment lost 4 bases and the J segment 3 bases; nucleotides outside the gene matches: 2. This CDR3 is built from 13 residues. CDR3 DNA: TGTGCCAGCAGCGCGGACAGGGGCTACGAGCAGTACTTC. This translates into CASSADRGYEQYF.

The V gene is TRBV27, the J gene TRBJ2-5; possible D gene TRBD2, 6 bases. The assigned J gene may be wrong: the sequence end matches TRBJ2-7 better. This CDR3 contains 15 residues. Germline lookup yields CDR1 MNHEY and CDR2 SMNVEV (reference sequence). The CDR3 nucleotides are TGTGCCAGCAGACCCCCCCGGGGGAGCTCCTACGAGCAGTACTTC. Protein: CASRPPRGSSYEQYF.

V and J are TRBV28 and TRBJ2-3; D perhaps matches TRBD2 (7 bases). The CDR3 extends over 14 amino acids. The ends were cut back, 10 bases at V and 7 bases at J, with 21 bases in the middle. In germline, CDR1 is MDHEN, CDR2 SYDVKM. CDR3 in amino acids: CATRGAGDRHTQYF. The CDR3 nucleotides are TGTGCCACTAGGGGGGCGGGAGATAGGCATACGCAGTATTTT.

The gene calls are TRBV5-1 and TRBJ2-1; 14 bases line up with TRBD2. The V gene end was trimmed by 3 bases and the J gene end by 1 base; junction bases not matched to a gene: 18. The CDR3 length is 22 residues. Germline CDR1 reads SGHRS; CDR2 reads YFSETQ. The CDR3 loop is CASSSIKPGLAGEGGSYNEQFF. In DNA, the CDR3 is TGCGCCAGCAGCTCCATTAAACCGGGACTAGCGGGGGAGGGGGGGTCCTACAATGAGCAGTTCTTC.

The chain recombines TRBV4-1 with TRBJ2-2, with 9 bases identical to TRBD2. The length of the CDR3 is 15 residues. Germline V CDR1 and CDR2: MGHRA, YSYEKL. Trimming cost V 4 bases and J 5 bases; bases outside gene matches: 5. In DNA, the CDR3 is TGCGCCAGCAGCCCCCGACTAGCGGTGACCGGGGAGCTGTTTTTT. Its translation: CASSPRLAVTGELFF.